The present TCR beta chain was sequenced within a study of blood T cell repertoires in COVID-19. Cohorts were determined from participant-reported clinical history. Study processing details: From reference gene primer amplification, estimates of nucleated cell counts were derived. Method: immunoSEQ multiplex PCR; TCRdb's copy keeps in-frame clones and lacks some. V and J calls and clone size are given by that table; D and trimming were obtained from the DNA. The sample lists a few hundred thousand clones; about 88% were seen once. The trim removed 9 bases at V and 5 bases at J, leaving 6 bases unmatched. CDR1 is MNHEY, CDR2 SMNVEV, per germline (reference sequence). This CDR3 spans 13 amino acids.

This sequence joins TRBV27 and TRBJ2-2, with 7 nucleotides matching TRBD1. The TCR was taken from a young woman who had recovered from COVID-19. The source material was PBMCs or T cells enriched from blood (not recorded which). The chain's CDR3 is CARTGFNTGELFF. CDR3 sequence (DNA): TGTGCCAGGACAGGGTTCAATACCGGGGAGCTGTTTTTT.